This TCR beta chain is drawn from a study of T-cell memory formation after mild COVID-19. Overall study findings and caveats: Clones shrinking between day 15 and 85 showed a balanced CD4/CD8 split, and those that grew later tilted toward CD4+.

Constant-segment primers and 5'RACE yielded cDNA libraries for TCR alpha and TCR beta, each carrying sample barcodes and UMIs. TCRdb analysed the 5' RACE reads with MiXCR anew, one entry per CDR3 protein. The sample lists under 450,000 distinct CDR3 sequences, about an eighth occurring once. A few counts support this clonotype. Its target is not known. Sequenced input: PBMCs or a T cell subset sorted from them (not recorded which). This receptor was taken from a man between 18 and 29 years old who had mild COVID-19 (a few samples of this study predate the infection). Cell type and time point are not known.

The CDR3 DNA follows: TGTGCCATCAGTGATGGGACAGGGGGAGATACGCAGTATTTT. It translates to CAISDGTGGDTQYF. V gene TRBV10-3 combines with J gene TRBJ2-3; TRBD1 agrees at 11 bases. The CDR3 is 14 amino acids. With V trimmed by 3 bases and J by 5 bases, 1 base remained unmatched. Germline CDR1 reads ENHRY; CDR2 reads SYGVKD.